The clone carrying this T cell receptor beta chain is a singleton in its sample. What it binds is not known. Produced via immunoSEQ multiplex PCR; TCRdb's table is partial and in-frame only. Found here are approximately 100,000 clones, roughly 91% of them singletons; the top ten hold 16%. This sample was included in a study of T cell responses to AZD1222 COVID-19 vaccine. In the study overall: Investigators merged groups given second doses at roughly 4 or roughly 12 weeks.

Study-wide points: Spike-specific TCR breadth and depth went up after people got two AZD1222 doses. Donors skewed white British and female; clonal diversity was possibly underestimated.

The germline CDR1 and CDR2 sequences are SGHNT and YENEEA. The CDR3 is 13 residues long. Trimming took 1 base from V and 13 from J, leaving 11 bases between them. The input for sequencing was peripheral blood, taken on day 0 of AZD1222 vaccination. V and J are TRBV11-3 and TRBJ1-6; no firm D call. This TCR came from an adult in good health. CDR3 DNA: TGTGCCAGCAGCTTAGTGGGCACCGAGCCCCTCCACTTT. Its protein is CASSLVGTEPLHF.